This T cell receptor (beta chain) was found in a study of shared clonotypes between healthy human individuals. Study information: Every donor yielded three CD4 naive, three CD4 memory, two CD8 naive and one CD8 memory plate.

Points from the study as a whole: The four-donor shared clonotypes exceeded non-shared clonotypes in generation probability, with non-shared ones scoring lower. Sampling used blood alone; tissue repertoires probably differ.

Germline CDR1 and CDR2: SNHLY and FYNNEI. The CDR3 runs 12 residues. Trimming shortened V by 7 bases and J by 3 bases, and 9 bases separated the two germline ends. As processed by the authors: Sequence data from immunoSEQ were junction-only and lacked quality scores; consequently, filtering differed. Using immunoSEQ multiplex PCR, the repertoire was profiled, and TCRdb retains in-frame clones only, with some absent. That table gives V, J and clone size, and the DNA gave D and trimming. The sample carries nearly 1,000,000 clones, roughly 72% recorded once. There are a few counts of this clone. Its antigen is not known.

This chain joins TRBV2 and TRBJ1-1, with D unresolved. Sequencing used memory CD4+ T cells sorted from blood. Sample subset: CD45RA-negative fraction. This TCR derives from a man in his late teens or twenties in good health. The CDR3 nucleotides read TGTGCCAGCACCCCCGAACACACTGAAGCTTTCTTT. Residues: CASTPEHTEAFF.